This T cell receptor beta chain came from a study of T cell changes during pregnancy in multiple sclerosis. CDR3 size: 11 residues. Germline CDR1 is SGHRS and CDR2 is YFSETQ. Trimming shortened V by 2 bases and J by 5 bases, and 5 bases separated the two germline ends. The assay was immunoSEQ multiplex PCR, and TCRdb's table has in-frame clones only and misses some. The data contain around 80,000 clones, around 96% of them singletons. The chain uses TRBV5-1 and TRBJ2-7; D is uncertain. This TCR was sampled from a female donor with multiple sclerosis, enrolled in a pregnancy study. The material sequenced was peripheral blood, taken in the second trimester of pregnancy. The DNA of the CDR3 is TGCGCCAGCAGCTTTCACAACGAGCAGTACTTC. Protein: CASSFHNEQYF.